This TCR beta chain was sequenced in a study of CD8 T cells in Susac syndrome. Negative isolation was used for CD8+ and CD4+ T cells and FACS enrichment for TEMRA cells. Points on this clonotype: What it recognizes is unknown.

With random hexamers, 0.5 to 1 ug RNA was reverse transcribed. TCR beta CDR3 was amplified by immunoSEQ multiplex PCR. This amplification extended across 54 Vbeta and 13 Jbeta segments. Each CDR3 protein is one row after TCRdb ran MiXCR on the immunoSEQ multiplex PCR reads. The table has nearly 200,000 distinct CDR3 sequences, 90% to 95% seen once; the top ten hold approximately 0.097%. Trimming left V 4 bases short and J 1 base short, with 14 bases between. CDR3 size: 15 residues. Germline lookup yields CDR1 SGDLS and CDR2 YYNGEE. Study-wide findings and caveats: Only a relatively small number of individuals were included in the TCR sequencing and HLA analysis.

This TCR derives from a human donor with multiple sclerosis. J is TRBJ2-5 and V is TRBV9; possibly TRBD1 or TRBD2 for D (5 bases each). Sequencing was carried out using CD4+ T cells from PBMCs. In nucleotides, the CDR3 is TGTGCCAGCAGCCCGGGGACCAAACGCCAAGAGACCCAGTACTTC. It encodes CASSPGTKRQETQYF.